The sequence of this T cell receptor (beta chain) was determined in a study of blood T cell repertoires in COVID-19. The CDR3 sequence is 14 residues long. Germline-derived CDR1 and CDR2 are SGHRS and YFSETQ. Unmatched junction bases numbered 2, after V lost 1 base and J lost 6 bases. Profiled with immunoSEQ multiplex PCR; TCRdb holds only in-frame clones, not every one. The sample records about 200,000 clones, 70% to 90% being singletons. This clone has a single count. The chain joins TRBV5-1 to TRBJ2-1; TRBD2 matches at 9 bases. The TCR originated in a man in his sixties with acute or convalescent COVID-19. Sequencing was carried out using peripheral blood. The CDR3 DNA sequence: TGCGCCAGCAGCTTGATTAGCGGGGGCAATGAGCAGTTCTTC. The encoded protein is CASSLISGGNEQFF. The variable domain in full, completed from reference TRBV5-1 and TRBJ2-1, reads KAGVTQTPRYLIKTRGQQVTLSCSPISGHRSVSWYQQTPGQGLQFLFEYFSETQRNKGNFPGRFSGRQFSNSRSEMNVSTLELGDSALYLCASSLISGGNEQFFGPGTRLTVL.